This T cell receptor beta chain originates from a study of T cell responses to AZD1222 COVID-19 vaccine. Some clones are missing from TCRdb's copy, which holds only in-frame ones; the method was immunoSEQ multiplex PCR. The table records approximately 160,000 clones, roughly 93% of them present only once. Trimming removed 3 bases at V and 5 bases at J, with 11 bases between. Germline CDR1 reads SGDLS; CDR2 reads YYNGEE. The CDR3 runs 13 residues. The sample was peripheral blood, taken on day 0 of AZD1222 vaccination. The V and J genes are TRBV9 and TRBJ2-5, with a tentative D call TRBD2 (5 bases). This clonotype originated in an adult in good health. CDR3 loop: CASSDRDEETQYF. The DNA of the CDR3 is TGTGCCAGCAGCGACCGGGATGAGGAGACCCAGTACTTC.